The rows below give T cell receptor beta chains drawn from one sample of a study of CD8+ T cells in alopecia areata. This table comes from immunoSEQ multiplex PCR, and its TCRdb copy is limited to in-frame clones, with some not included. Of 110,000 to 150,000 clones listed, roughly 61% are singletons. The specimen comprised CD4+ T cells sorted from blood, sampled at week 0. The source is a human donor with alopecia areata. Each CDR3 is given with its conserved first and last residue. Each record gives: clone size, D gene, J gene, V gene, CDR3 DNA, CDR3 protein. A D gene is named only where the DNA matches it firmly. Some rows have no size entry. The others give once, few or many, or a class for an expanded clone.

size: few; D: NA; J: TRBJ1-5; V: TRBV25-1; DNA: TGTGCCAGCAGGGGTAGAGGGGATCAGCCCCAGCATTTT; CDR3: CASRGRGDQPQHF
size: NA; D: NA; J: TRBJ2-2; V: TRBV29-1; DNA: TGCAGCGTTGAAGATAAGTCGGAGCTGTTTTTT; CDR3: CSVEDKSELFF
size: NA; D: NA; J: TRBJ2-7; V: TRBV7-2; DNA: TGTGCCAGCAGCTTAGACAGAGCCTACGAGCAGTACTTC; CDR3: CASSLDRAYEQYF
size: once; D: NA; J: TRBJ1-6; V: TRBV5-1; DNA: TGCGCCAGCAGCCTAAACATCGGGTTTTCTAATTCACCCCTCCACTTT; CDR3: CASSLNIGFSNSPLHF
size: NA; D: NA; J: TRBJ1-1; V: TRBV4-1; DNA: TGCGCCAGCAGCCAAGGGGTTTTTTTCGCGCGCGCTGAAGCTTTCTTT; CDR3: CASSQGVFFARAEAFF
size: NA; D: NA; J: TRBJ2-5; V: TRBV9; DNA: TGTGCCAGCAGCGTACTCCCAGAAGAGACCCAGTACTTC; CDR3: CASSVLPEETQYF
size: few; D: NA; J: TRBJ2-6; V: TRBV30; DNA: TGTGCCTGGAGTGTAACAGGATTCAGCTCTGGGGCCAACGTCCTGACTTTC; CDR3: CAWSVTGFSSGANVLTF
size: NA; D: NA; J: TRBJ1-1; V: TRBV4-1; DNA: TGCGCCAGCAGCCAACCGTCGGTTGACAGGAGGAACACTGAAGCTTTCTTT; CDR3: CASSQPSVDRRNTEAFF
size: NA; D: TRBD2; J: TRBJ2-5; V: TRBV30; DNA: TGTGCCTGGGCGGGGGGACAAGAGACCCAGTACTTC; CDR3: CAWAGGQETQYF
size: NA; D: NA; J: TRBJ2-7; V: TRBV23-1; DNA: TGCGCCAGCAGTCCCCACCCGGGAACCTACGAGCAGTACTTC; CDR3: CASSPHPGTYEQYF
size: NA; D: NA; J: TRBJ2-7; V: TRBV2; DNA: TGTGCCAGCAGTGAGGGGACGGGCTCCTACGAGCAGTACTTC; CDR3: CASSEGTGSYEQYF
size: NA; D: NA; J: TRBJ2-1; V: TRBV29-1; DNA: TGCAGCTCCCGATCGTCCTACAATGAGCAGTTCTTC; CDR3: CSSRSSYNEQFF
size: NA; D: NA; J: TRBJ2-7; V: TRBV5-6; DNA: TGTGCCAGCAGCAACAGGGCCTCCCCGTACGAGCAGTACTTC; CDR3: CASSNRASPYEQYF
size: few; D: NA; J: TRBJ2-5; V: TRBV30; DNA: TGTGCCTGGAACCGGGTAGGGGGAGGTTTCGAGACCCAGTACTTC; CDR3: CAWNRVGGGFETQYF
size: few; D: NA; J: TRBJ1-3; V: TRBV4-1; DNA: TGCGCCAGCAGCGGACTTACAGGCCGGGTCTCTGGAAACACCATATATTTT; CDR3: CASSGLTGRVSGNTIYF
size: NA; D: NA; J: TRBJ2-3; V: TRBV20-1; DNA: TGCAGTGCTATGGGCACAGATACGCAGTATTTT; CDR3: CSAMGTDTQYF
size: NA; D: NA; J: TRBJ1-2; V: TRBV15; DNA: TGTGCCACCAGCAGACAGGGAGAGTGGGGCTACACCTTC; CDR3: CATSRQGEWGYTF
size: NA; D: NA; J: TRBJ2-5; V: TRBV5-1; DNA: TGCGCCAGCAGCTTGGGGGCCGGGGGACTCCCGGGGACCCAGTACTTC; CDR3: CASSLGAGGLPGTQYF
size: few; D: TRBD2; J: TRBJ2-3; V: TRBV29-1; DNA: TGCAGCGTGGGGAGGGGTCAAAGAGATACGCAGTATTTT; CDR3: CSVGRGQRDTQYF
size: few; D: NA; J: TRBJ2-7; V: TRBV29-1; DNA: TGCAGCGTTTCCACAGTTTACGAGCAGTACTTC; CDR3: CSVSTVYEQYF
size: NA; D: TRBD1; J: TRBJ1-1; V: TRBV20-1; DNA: TGCAGTGCTGTACAGGGGGCCCGGGCTTTCTTT; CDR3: CSAVQGARAFF
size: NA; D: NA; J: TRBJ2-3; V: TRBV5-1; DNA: TGCGCCAGCAGCTTTAGCACAGATACGCAGTATTTT; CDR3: CASSFSTDTQYF
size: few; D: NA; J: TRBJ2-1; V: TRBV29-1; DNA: TGCAGCGTTGACAGTTCGTCCTACAATGAGCAGTTCTTC; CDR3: CSVDSSSYNEQFF
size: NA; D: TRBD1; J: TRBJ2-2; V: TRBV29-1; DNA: TGCAGCGTTGGTGCGGGGACAGGGGTGAACACCGGGGAGCTGTTTTTT; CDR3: CSVGAGTGVNTGELFF
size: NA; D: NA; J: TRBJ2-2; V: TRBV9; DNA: TGTGCCAGCAGCGTTAAGGACGGGACCGGGGAGCTGTTTTTT; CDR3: CASSVKDGTGELFF
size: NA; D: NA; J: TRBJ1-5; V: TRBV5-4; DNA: TGTGCCAGCAGCTTGGTCGGCTACAATCAGCCCCAGCATTTT; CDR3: CASSLVGYNQPQHF
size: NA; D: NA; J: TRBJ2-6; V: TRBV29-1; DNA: TGCAGCGTGACCTCTGGGGCCAACGTCCTGACTTTC; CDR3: CSVTSGANVLTF
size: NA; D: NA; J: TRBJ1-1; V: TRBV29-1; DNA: TGCAGCGTCAGTTTAGCTACCAGGTACACTGAAGCTTTCTTT; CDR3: CSVSLATRYTEAFF
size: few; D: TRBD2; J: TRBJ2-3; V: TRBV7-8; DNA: TGTGCCAGCAGCCCTGGGACTAGCGGGGGTCTAACAGATACGCAGTATTTT; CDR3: CASSPGTSGGLTDTQYF
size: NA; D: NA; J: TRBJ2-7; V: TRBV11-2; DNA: TGTGCCAGCAGCTTATGGGAGCGAGAGCAGTACTTC; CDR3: CASSLWEREQYF
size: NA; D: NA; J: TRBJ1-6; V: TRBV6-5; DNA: TGTGCCAGCAGTTACCGAGCAGGGTTTAATTCACCCCTCCACTTT; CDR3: CASSYRAGFNSPLHF
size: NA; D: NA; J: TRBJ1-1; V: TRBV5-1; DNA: TGCGCCAGCAGCTTAGACGGAGGGGGCACTGAAGCTTTCTTT; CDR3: CASSLDGGGTEAFF
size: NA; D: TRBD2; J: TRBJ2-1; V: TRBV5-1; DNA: TGCGCCAGCAGCTTGGAAGGTGGTAGCGGGGTTAATGAGCAGTTCTTC; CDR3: CASSLEGGSGVNEQFF
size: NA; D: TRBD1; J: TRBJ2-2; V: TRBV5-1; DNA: TGCGCCAGCAGCTTACTTTCCGGGACAGGGAGGACCGGGGAGCTGTTTTTT; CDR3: CASSLLSGTGRTGELFF
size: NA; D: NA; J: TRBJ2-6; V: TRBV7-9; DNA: TGTGCCAGCAGCTTCGGCAGGGTCTCTGGGGCCAACGTCCTGACTTTC; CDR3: CASSFGRVSGANVLTF
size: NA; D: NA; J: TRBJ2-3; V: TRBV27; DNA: TGTGCCAGCAGTCCCCCTCGGATCGGACCCAGCACAGATACGCAGTATTTT; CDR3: CASSPPRIGPSTDTQYF
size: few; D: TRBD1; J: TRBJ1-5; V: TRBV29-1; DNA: TGCAGCGTTTCCCGGGACAGGAATCAGCCCCAGCATTTT; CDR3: CSVSRDRNQPQHF
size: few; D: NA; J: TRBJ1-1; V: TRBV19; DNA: TGTGCCAGTAGTATCGCAGAGAATACTGAAGCTTTCTTT; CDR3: CASSIAENTEAFF
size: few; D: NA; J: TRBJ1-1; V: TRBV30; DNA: TGTGCCTGGATGCCCGGGGCCAACACTGAAGCTTTCTTT; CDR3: CAWMPGANTEAFF
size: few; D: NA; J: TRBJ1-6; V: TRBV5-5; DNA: TGTGCCAGCAGCTTGGACATGAGATCACCCCTCCACTTT; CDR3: CASSLDMRSPLHF
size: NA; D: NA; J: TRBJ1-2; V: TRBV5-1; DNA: TGCGCCAGCAGCTTGTCCGCAGGGGCCCCCTATGGCTACACCTTC; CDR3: CASSLSAGAPYGYTF
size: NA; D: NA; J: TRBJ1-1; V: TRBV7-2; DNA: TGTGCCAGCAGCTTTAGGTTAGACACTGAAGCTTTCTTT; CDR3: CASSFRLDTEAFF
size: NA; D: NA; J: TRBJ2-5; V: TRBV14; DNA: TGTGCCAGCAGCGCCCAACAAGAGACCCAGTACTTC; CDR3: CASSAQQETQYF
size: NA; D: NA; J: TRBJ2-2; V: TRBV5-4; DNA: TGTGCCAGCAGCTTGGATTTCTCGTCTACCGGGGAGCTGTTTTTT; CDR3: CASSLDFSSTGELFF
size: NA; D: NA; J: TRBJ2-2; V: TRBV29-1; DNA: TGCAGCGTTGAAAGCCCGGGGCACACCGGGGAGCTGTTTTTT; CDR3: CSVESPGHTGELFF
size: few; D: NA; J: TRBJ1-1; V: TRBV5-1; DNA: TGCGCCAGCAGCTTGGGACAGCCGAACACTGAAGCTTTCTTT; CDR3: CASSLGQPNTEAFF
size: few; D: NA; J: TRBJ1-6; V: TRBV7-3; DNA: TGTGCCAGCAGCTTATCTCGGAATTCACCCCTCCACTTT; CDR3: CASSLSRNSPLHF
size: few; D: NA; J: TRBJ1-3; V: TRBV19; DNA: TGTGCCAGCCCAACGCCGGGACGACGAAACACCATATATTTT; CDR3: CASPTPGRRNTIYF
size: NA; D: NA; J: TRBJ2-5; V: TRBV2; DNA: TGTGCCAGCAGTGAGGCCCCTGAGACCCAGTACTTC; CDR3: CASSEAPETQYF
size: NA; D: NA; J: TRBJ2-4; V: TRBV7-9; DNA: TGTGCCAGCAGCTTAGGGTCCTGGGACTGGCAAAACATTCAGTACTTC; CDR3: CASSLGSWDWQNIQYF
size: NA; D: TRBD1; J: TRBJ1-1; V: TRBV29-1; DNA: TGCAGCGTTGTGGGACAGGGGGTGAACACTGAAGCTTTCTTT; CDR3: CSVVGQGVNTEAFF
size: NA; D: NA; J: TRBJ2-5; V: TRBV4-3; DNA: TGCGCCAGCAGCCAAAAGGCAGGGACGGAGACCCAGTACTTC; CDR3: CASSQKAGTETQYF
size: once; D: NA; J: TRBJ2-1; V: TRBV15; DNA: TGTGCCACCAGCGGCGGGACACCAGGCTCCTACAATGAGCAGTTCTTC; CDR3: CATSGGTPGSYNEQFF
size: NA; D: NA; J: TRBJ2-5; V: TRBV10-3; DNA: TGTGCCATCAGTGACGGGACAAACCAAGAGACCCAGTACTTC; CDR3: CAISDGTNQETQYF
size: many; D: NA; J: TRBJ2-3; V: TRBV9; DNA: TGTGCCAGCAGCGTACAGCCGGCAGATACGCAGTATTTT; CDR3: CASSVQPADTQYF